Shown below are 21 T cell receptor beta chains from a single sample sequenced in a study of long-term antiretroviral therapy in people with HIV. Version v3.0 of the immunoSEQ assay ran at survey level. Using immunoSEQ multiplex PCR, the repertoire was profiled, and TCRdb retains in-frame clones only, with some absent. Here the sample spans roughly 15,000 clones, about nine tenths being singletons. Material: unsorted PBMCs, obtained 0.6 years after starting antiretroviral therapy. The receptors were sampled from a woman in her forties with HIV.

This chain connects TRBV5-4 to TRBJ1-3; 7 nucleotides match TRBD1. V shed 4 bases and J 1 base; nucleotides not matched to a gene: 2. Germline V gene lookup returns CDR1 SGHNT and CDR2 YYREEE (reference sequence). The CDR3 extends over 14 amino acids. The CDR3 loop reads CASSTTGSGNTIYF. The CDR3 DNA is TGTGCCAGCAGCACGACAGGGTCTGGAAACACCATATATTTT.

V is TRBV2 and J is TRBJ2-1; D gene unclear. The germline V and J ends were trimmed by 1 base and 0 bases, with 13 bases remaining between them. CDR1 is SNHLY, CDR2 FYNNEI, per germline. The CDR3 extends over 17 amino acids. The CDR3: CASSEEWHLSSYNEQFF. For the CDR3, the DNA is TGTGCCAGCAGTGAAGAGTGGCATCTCAGCTCCTACAATGAGCAGTTCTTC.

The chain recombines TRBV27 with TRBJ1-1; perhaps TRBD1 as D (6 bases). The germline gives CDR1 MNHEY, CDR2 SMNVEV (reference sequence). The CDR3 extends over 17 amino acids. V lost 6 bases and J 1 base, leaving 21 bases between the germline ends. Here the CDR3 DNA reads TGTGCCAGCAGGCTCTGGCCACGAGGGGGTGCGAACACTGAAGCTTTCTTT. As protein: CASRLWPRGGANTEAFF.

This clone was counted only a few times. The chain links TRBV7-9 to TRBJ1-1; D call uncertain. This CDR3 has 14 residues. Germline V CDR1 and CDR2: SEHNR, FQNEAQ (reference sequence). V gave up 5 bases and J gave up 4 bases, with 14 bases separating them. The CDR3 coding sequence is TGTGCCAGCAGCCCGGGAGGAAGCGTCACTGAAGCTTTCTTT. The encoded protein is CASSPGGSVTEAFF.

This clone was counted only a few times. CDR3: CASSFPDGSPRRLNYGYTF. CDR3 in DNA: TGTGCCAGCAGCTTCCCCGACGGATCTCCAAGGAGGCTTAACTATGGCTACACCTTC. V gene TRBV11-2 combines with J gene TRBJ1-2; D call uncertain. Deletions cut 3 bases from V and 1 base from J, with 24 bases between. The CDR3 runs 19 residues. Germline assignment: CDR1 SGHAT and CDR2 FQNNGV.

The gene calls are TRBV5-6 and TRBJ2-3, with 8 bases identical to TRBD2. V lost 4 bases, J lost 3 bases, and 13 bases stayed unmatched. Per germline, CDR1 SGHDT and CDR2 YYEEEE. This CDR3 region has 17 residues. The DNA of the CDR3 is TGTGCCAGCAGCCCTACACCGGGACTAGATTTGACAGATACGCAGTATTTT. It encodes CASSPTPGLDLTDTQYF.

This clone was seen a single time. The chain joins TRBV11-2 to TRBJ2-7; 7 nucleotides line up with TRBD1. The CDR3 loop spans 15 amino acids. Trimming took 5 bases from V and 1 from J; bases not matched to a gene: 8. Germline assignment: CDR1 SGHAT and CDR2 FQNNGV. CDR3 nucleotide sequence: TGTGCCAGCAGCCCAGGGACAGCCTCATCCTACGAGCAGTACTTC. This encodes CASSPGTASSYEQYF.

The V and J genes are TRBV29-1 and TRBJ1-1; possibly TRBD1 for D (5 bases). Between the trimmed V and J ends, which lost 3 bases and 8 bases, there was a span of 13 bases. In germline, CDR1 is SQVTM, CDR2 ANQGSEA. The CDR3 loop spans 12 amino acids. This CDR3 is CSVDYSGAEAFF. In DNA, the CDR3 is TGCAGCGTTGATTATTCCGGGGCCGAAGCTTTCTTT.

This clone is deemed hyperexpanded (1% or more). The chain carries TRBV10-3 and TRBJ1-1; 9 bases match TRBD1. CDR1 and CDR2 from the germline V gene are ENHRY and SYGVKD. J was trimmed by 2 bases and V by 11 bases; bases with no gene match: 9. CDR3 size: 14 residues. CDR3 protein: CASTGGPLNTEAFF. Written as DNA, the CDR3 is TGTGCCTCAACAGGGGGCCCCCTTAACACTGAAGCTTTCTTT.

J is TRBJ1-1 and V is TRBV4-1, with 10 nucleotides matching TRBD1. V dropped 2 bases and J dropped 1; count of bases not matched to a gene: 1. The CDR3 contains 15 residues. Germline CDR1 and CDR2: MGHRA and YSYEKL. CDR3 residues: CASSQWTGGNTEAFF. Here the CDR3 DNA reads TGCGCCAGCAGCCAATGGACAGGGGGGAACACTGAAGCTTTCTTT.

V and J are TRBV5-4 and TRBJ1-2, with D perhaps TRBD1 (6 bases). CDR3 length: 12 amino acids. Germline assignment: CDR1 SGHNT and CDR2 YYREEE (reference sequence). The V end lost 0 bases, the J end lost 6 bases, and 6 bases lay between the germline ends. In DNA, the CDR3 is TGTGCCAGCAGCTTGGACAGGGATGGCTACACCTTC. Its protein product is CASSLDRDGYTF.

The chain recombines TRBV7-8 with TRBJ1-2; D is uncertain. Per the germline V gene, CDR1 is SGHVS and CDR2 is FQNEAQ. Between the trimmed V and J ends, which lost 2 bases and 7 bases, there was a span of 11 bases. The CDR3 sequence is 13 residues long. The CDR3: CASSLSTLGGYTF. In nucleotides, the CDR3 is TGTGCCAGCAGCTTATCGACCTTGGGTGGCTACACCTTC.

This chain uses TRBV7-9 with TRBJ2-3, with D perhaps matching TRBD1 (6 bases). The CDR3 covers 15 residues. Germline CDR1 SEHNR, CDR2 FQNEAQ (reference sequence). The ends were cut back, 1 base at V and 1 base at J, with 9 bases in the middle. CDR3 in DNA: TGTGCCAGCAGCTTAGATGCAGGGGGCACAGATACGCAGTATTTT. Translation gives CASSLDAGGTDTQYF.

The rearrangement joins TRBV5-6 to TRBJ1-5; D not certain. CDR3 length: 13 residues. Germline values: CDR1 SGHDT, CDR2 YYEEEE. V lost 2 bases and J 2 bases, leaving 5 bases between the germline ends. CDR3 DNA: TGTGCCAGCAGCTTCGGGGGCAATCAGCCCCAGCATTTT. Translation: CASSFGGNQPQHF.

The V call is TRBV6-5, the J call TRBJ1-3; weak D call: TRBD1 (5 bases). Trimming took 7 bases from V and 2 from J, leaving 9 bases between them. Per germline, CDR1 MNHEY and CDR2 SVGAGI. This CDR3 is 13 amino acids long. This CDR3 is CASIGGAGNTIYF. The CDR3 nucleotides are TGTGCCAGCATAGGAGGGGCTGGAAACACCATATATTTT.

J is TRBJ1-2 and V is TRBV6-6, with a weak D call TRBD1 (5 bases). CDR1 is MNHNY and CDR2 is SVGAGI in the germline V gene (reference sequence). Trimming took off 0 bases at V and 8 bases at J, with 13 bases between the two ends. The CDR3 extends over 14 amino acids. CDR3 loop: CASSYSGRFYGYTF. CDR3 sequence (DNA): TGTGCCAGCAGTTACTCGGGACGCTTTTACGGCTACACCTTC.

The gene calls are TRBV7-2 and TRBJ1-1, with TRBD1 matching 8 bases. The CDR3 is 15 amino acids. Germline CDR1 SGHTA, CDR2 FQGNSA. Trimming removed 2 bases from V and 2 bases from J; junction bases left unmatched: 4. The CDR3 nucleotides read TGTGCCAGCAGCTTACAGGGGGCTACCAACACTGAAGCTTTCTTT. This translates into CASSLQGATNTEAFF.

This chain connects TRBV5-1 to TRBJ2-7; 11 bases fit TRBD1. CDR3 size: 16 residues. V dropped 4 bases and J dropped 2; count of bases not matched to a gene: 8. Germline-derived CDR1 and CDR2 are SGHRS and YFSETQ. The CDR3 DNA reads TGCGCCAGCAGCACGATCGGGACAGGGGGAACCTACGAGCAGTACTTC. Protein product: CASSTIGTGGTYEQYF.

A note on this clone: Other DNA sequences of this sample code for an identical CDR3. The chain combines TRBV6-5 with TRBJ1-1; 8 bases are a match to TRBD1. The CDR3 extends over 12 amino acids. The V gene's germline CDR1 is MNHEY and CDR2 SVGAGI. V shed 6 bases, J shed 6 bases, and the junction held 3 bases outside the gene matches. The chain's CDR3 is CASRDRVAEAFF. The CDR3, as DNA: TGTGCCAGCAGGGACAGGGTCGCTGAAGCTTTCTTT.

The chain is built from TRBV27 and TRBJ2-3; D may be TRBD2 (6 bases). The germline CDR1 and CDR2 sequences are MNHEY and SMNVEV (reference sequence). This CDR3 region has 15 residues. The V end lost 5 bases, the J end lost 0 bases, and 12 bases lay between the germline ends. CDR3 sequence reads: CASSRDFASTDTQYF. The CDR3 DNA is TGTGCCAGCAGTCGGGACTTCGCTAGCACAGATACGCAGTATTTT.

The CDR3 nucleotides read TGTGCCAGCTCACCACGGGCAGGCGCCTCCTACGAGCAGTACTTC. This codes for CASSPRAGASYEQYF. The rearrangement uses TRBV18 and TRBJ2-7; D is unclear. V lost 1 base, J lost 0 bases, and 10 bases lay in between. The CDR3 covers 15 residues. Germline loops: CDR1 KGHSH, CDR2 LQKENI.